Below are 24 T cell receptor beta chains sequenced from a single sample in a study of blood T cell dynamics during melanoma immunotherapy. Time point noted: week 3, after first cycle of checkpoint inhibitor. Sequenced by immunoSEQ multiplex PCR; TCRdb stores in-frame clones only, minus some. The table has some 15,000 clones, around 90% seen once. The sequenced sample was effector memory CD8+ T cells from blood, obtained from a patient treated with checkpoint blockade. The receptors here all came from a human donor with melanoma.

J is TRBJ2-1 and V is TRBV6-5; D tentatively fits TRBD1 or TRBD2 (5 bases each). The V gene's germline CDR1 is MNHEY and CDR2 SVGAGI. Trimming cost V 10 bases and J 0 bases, with 13 bases left between them. The CDR3 has 14 residues. CDR3 protein: CATGTPSSYNEQFF. In nucleotides, the CDR3 is TGTGCCACGGGGACGCCGAGCTCCTACAATGAGCAGTTCTTC.

The rearrangement uses TRBV5-4 and TRBJ2-1; 7 nucleotides agree with TRBD2. Trimming took 3 bases from V and 5 from J; bases not matched to a gene: 17. The length of the CDR3 is 18 residues. Germline CDR1 is SGHNT and CDR2 is YYREEE (reference sequence). This chain's CDR3 is CASSSEAGEGSLDNEQFF. CDR3 in DNA: TGTGCCAGCAGCTCGGAAGCCGGGGAGGGGTCGTTAGACAATGAGCAGTTCTTC.

The chain uses TRBV6-6 and TRBJ1-5, with D possibly matching TRBD1 (6 bases). Trimming removed 10 bases from V and 2 bases from J, with 15 bases in between. Germline CDR1 reads MNHNY; CDR2 reads SVGAGI (reference sequence). This CDR3 comprises 14 residues. In DNA, the CDR3 is TGTGCCATAAAACTTCACAGGGGCAATCAGCCCCAGCATTTT. The encoded protein is CAIKLHRGNQPQHF.

The rearrangement joins TRBV4-1 to TRBJ2-7, with D hard to call. The CDR3 is 14 residues long. V gave up 0 bases and J gave up 5 bases, with 11 bases separating them. Germline V lookup: CDR1 MGHRA, CDR2 YSYEKL. The CDR3 sequence: CASSQDHKKNEQYF. DNA of the CDR3: TGCGCCAGCAGCCAAGACCACAAGAAGAACGAGCAGTACTTC.

This chain links TRBV2 with TRBJ2-7, with TRBD1 identical over 9 bases. The CDR3 has 16 residues. The germline V gene has CDR1 SNHLY and CDR2 FYNNEI. V lost 6 bases to trimming and J lost 3 bases; unmatched junction nucleotides: 12. The CDR3 protein is CASSFGPGQGVYEQYF. CDR3 in DNA: TGTGCCAGCAGCTTTGGCCCGGGACAGGGAGTCTACGAGCAGTACTTC.

CDR3 amino acids: CASSPAYGRDEQFF. Here the CDR3 DNA reads TGTGCCAGCAGCCCCGCCTATGGTAGGGATGAGCAGTTCTTC. The chain employs TRBV7-9 and TRBJ2-1; D remains unclear. V was trimmed by 5 bases and J by 8 bases, leaving 16 bases between them. This CDR3 contains 14 residues. The germline CDR1 and CDR2 sequences are SEHNR and FQNEAQ (reference sequence).

CDR3 sequence (DNA): TGTGCCAGCAGTCGGACCGCTGAGGACTATGGCTACACCTTC. Its translation is CASSRTAEDYGYTF. V gene TRBV5-6 combines with J gene TRBJ1-2; no definite D call. Deletions cut 5 bases from V and 3 bases from J, with 14 bases between. Germline V gives CDR1 SGHDT, CDR2 YYEEEE. The CDR3 loop spans 14 amino acids.

The chain employs TRBV11-2 and TRBJ2-7, with D perhaps TRBD2 (6 bases). This CDR3 spans 11 amino acids. The V end lost 10 bases, the J end lost 5 bases, and 12 bases lay between the germline ends. Germline V gene lookup returns CDR1 SGHAT and CDR2 FQNNGV. The CDR3 here is CATSLADEQYF. The CDR3 DNA sequence: TGTGCCACTTCTTTAGCGGACGAGCAGTACTTC.

The chain carries TRBV7-9 and TRBJ1-5; D is perhaps TRBD1 (5 bases). The CDR3 spans 13 residues. V lost 0 bases to trimming and J lost 5 bases, with 5 bases between them. The germline CDR1 and CDR2 sequences are SEHNR and FQNEAQ (reference sequence). CDR3 in amino acids: CASSLATDQPQHF. CDR3 nucleotides: TGTGCCAGCAGCTTAGCGACAGATCAGCCCCAGCATTTT.

This chain joins TRBV9 and TRBJ1-3, with 9 bases aligning to TRBD1. Germline loops: CDR1 SGDLS, CDR2 YYNGEE. V dropped 3 bases and J dropped 0; count of bases not matched to a gene: 4. The CDR3 loop spans 16 amino acids. In DNA, the CDR3 is TGTGCCAGCAGCGGACGGACAGGGGCCTCTGGAAACACCATATATTTT. As protein: CASSGRTGASGNTIYF.

The V gene is TRBV9, the J gene TRBJ1-2; 10 bases align to TRBD1. The CDR3 runs 16 residues. V shed 2 bases, J shed 3 bases, and the junction held 7 bases outside the gene matches. Germline CDR1 is SGDLS and CDR2 is YYNGEE. The CDR3 nucleotides are TGTGCCAGCAGCGTGACAGGGGGCGCCTTGGACTATGGCTACACCTTC. Translating gives CASSVTGGALDYGYTF.

The chain couples TRBV4-1 to TRBJ2-7; 14 nucleotides line up with TRBD2. The CDR3 contains 18 residues. Per the germline V gene, CDR1 is MGHRA and CDR2 is YSYEKL. The V segment lost 4 bases and the J segment 1 base; nucleotides outside the gene matches: 9. DNA for the CDR3: TGCGCCAGCAGCCTTGGGACTAGCGGGAGTCGGATTTCCTACGAGCAGTACTTC. It specifies CASSLGTSGSRISYEQYF.

The chain employs TRBV4-1 and TRBJ2-7; 8 bases are a match to TRBD1. The J segment lost 4 bases and the V segment lost 1 base, leaving 9 bases of the junction unmatched. The CDR3 is 16 amino acids. Germline V lookup: CDR1 MGHRA, CDR2 YSYEKL. In nucleotides, the CDR3 is TGCGCCAGCAGCCAAGGCGTGCCAGGGGGCGGGTACGAGCAGTACTTC. Its translation: CASSQGVPGGGYEQYF.

The table lists this clone with a few counts. The chain employs TRBV15 and TRBJ2-7; D perhaps matches TRBD2 (5 bases). This CDR3 has 13 amino acids. Trimming removed 5 bases at V and 6 bases at J, with 14 bases between. Germline V gene data show CDR1 as LNHNV and CDR2 as YYDKDF (reference sequence). The CDR3 region is CATSLPRRGEQYF. The CDR3 bases are TGTGCCACCAGCCTCCCCCGCCGGGGCGAGCAGTACTTC.

The chain has TRBV19 and TRBJ1-1; a weak D match, TRBD1 (5 bases). CDR3 length equals 14 residues. CDR1 is LNHDA and CDR2 is SQIVND in the germline V gene (reference sequence). Trimming removed 3 bases at V and 1 base at J, with 9 bases between. Here the CDR3 reads CASSIGRANTEAFF. The CDR3 nucleotides are TGTGCCAGTAGTATCGGCAGGGCGAACACTGAAGCTTTCTTT.

The V and J genes are TRBV19 and TRBJ1-1; D gene uncertain. This CDR3 contains 14 residues. CDR1 and CDR2 (germline): LNHDA, SQIVND (reference sequence). Trimming cost V 5 bases and J 3 bases, with 13 bases left between them. CDR3 sequence reads: CASSSGFPYTEAFF. DNA for the CDR3: TGTGCCAGTAGTTCGGGGTTCCCCTACACTGAAGCTTTCTTT. The full variable domain, completed using reference TRBV19 and TRBJ1-1, is DGGITQSPKYLFRKEGQNVTLSCEQNLNHDAMYWYRQDPGQGLRLIYYSQIVNDFQKGDIAEGYSVSREKKESFPLTVTSAQKNPTAFYLCASSSGFPYTEAFFGQGTRLTVV.

This chain joins TRBV10-3 and TRBJ2-5; TRBD2 matches at 10 bases. The trim removed 6 bases at V and 5 bases at J, leaving 9 bases unmatched. This CDR3 is 15 amino acids long. Germline assignment: CDR1 ENHRY and CDR2 SYGVKD. In nucleotides, the CDR3 is TGTGCCATCAGCCCACTAGCGGGGCGGGGGGAGACCCAGTACTTC. Translated, it gives CAISPLAGRGETQYF.

The chain is built from TRBV18 and TRBJ2-5; D is possibly TRBD1 (9 bases). Gene TRBJ2-7 matches the end of the DNA better, so the J call may be wrong. The CDR3 totals 15 residues. From germline, CDR1 is KGHSH and CDR2 LQKENI. The CDR3 nucleotides read TGTGCCAGCTCACCTAGCGGGACAGGGTCCTACGAGCAGTACTTC. Its translation is CASSPSGTGSYEQYF.

A word on this clone: Other DNA sequences in the sample encode the same CDR3. The chain links TRBV15 to TRBJ2-7, with 9 bases identical to TRBD2. Per germline, CDR1 LNHNV and CDR2 YYDKDF (reference sequence). The CDR3 sequence is 18 residues long. V shed 0 bases and J 4 bases; nucleotides not matched to a gene: 13. CDR3 coding DNA: TGTGCCACCAGCAGAGAAAGGGCGGGAGGGCCGTTGTCATACGAGCAGTACTTC. Translated, it gives CATSRERAGGPLSYEQYF.

The gene calls are TRBV10-1 and TRBJ1-1; TRBD1 is a possible D gene (5 bases). The CDR3 runs to 14 residues. In germline, CDR1 is WNHNN, CDR2 SYGVQD (reference sequence). V gave up 0 bases and J gave up 9 bases, with 14 bases separating them. The CDR3 here is CASSESTSGHQAFF. CDR3 nucleotides: TGCGCCAGCAGTGAGTCGACGTCCGGACATCAAGCTTTCTTT.

The chain employs TRBV7-6 and TRBJ1-3; D is perhaps TRBD1 (6 bases). V was shortened by 5 bases and J by 6 bases, with 17 bases between the two germline ends. The length of the CDR3 is 15 residues. Germline lookup yields CDR1 SGHVS and CDR2 FNYEAQ. CDR3 in DNA: TGTGCCAGCAGCCCCGGGGGGGGCAGGTTAAACACCATATATTTT. It encodes CASSPGGGRLNTIYF.

The chain is built from TRBV19 and TRBJ2-5, with 11 bases identical to TRBD1. The assigned J gene may be wrong: the sequence end matches TRBJ2-7 better. The CDR3 is 14 amino acids. Germline V gene lookup returns CDR1 LNHDA and CDR2 SQIVND (reference sequence). Here the CDR3 reads CASTPGTGGYEQYF. CDR3 bases: TGTGCCAGCACCCCCGGGACAGGGGGTTACGAGCAGTACTTC.

This chain connects TRBV4-1 to TRBJ2-7; D might be TRBD1 (5 bases). Trimming removed 3 bases from V and 6 bases from J, with 15 bases in between. Germline CDR1 reads MGHRA; CDR2 reads YSYEKL. The CDR3 is 14 residues long. The CDR3 region has the DNA TGCGCCAGCAGCCATGGCCAGGGTGGTGTCGAGCAGTACTTC. Residues: CASSHGQGGVEQYF.

The chain carries TRBV21-1 and TRBJ1-1; the table's TRBD1 call for D was not verified on the DNA. TRBV21-1 is noted as a pseudogene. The CDR3 runs 12 residues. The CDR3 protein is CASRPQVTEAFF. The CDR3 DNA follows: TGTGCCAGCAGGCCCCAGGTCACTGAAGCTTTCTTT.